The following is a TCR beta chain sequence with its context. This clonotype came up many times. The clone's antigen remains unknown. The record has no base qualities; no much larger clone is one base away. Libraries came from UMI-ligation and nested PCR. The ligated cDNA was amplified by four rounds of PCR, in which nested alpha and beta constant region primers were used together with the SP2 primer. For the blood and skin samples, TCR RNA was reverse transcribed with SuperScript IV using primers for the alpha and beta constant regions. T4 RNA ligase 1 was used to ligate an oligonucleotide containing the Illumina SP2 primer and a UMI to the 3' end of the cDNA. To prevent hairpin formation, the 12-nucleotide UMI was made up of two random hexamers with an eight-base spacer between them. From the second PCR onward, the TCR alpha and beta chain libraries were handled separately, and dual indexing was used for multiplexing. After pooling, the indexed libraries were analyzed by capillary electrophoresis and sequenced on either an Illumina MiSeq or NextSeq. To boost base diversity and improve cluster recognition, PhiX DNA at roughly 5-8% was spiked into the libraries. The authors processed their data as follows. Demultiplexor took UMIs from read 2, joined the UMIs to the TCR sequence from read 1, and separated reads according to sample indices. V and J genes and V-J junctions were identified by Decombinator, which gave every TCR a five-part identifier that included V and J deletions. Collapsinator used UMIs to correct sequencing errors and PCR amplification heterogeneity, yielding UMI-based abundance per TCR. CDR3Translator turned identifiers into nucleotide sequence, translated the nucleotide sequence into amino acids, and pulled out CDR3 regions based on terminal motifs. After normalization to the amount of input RNA, error-corrected alpha and beta TCR counts from blood and skin were compared. TCRdb took the public reads, trimmed them with fastp at Q25, ran MiXCR for clone calling and kept in-frame beta chains. Rows merge per CDR3 protein into single entries with the most common DNA and genes. Here the V and J calls rest on TCRdb's processing, not on the authors' analysis. The sample includes 25,000 to 35,000 distinct CDR3 sequences, with under 8.5% observed a single time. Jointly, the top ten make up over 3% of the sample.

The data belong to a study of naive and memory T cell subsets (TCRdb year 2017). Background on the whole study: In the figure summarizing the skin biopsy and whole blood samples, roughly 10 blood donors, 7 tuberculin skin test biopsies and 3 saline control biopsies were reported. As previously described, skin biopsies were taken from tuberculin skin test sites or from saline-injected control sites and processed for RNA extraction. Usually PCR2 was run as a SYBR Green qPCR and stopped at a set threshold, although low-input samples could use end-point PCR (around 6 cycles) instead.

The CDR3 measures 13 amino acids from cysteine to phenylalanine. Of the read, only the CDR3 DNA is kept; its 39 bases are in frame from base 1. The germline V gene sets CDR1 to SQVTM and CDR2 to ANQGSEA. The germline ends are 10 bases apart after V is trimmed by 4 bases and J by 1 base. Sample treatment or condition, as interpreted from the label and publication: skin biopsy from PPD injection site in Mantoux-positive individual. A robust, sensitive protocol for the amplification, sequencing and analysis of TCRs was described in the study, in which 3' ligation of a UMI-containing oligonucleotide to TCR cDNA was used. In individuals with a positive Mantoux test, tuberculin skin test biopsies were taken from sites that had been injected with PPD. Total RNA was used without cell sorting and was treated with RQ1 DNase before reverse transcription, with a target input of about 1 to 1,100 ng. Skin biopsy and whole blood libraries were made to test pipeline robustness in samples where T cells form a minority population.

What the research found in general, with its limitations: Higher TCR numbers at tuberculin skin test sites were interpreted as T cell infiltration of a delayed type IV hypersensitivity reaction. The RNA-based method was acknowledged as potentially sensitive to TCR transcript changes with T cell activation and differentiation. Details of skin biopsy collection and RNA processing were not given in the paper but were referenced to earlier studies. TCR sequences were reportedly obtained from both types of skin biopsy, with many more TCRs found at tuberculin skin test sites.

This sequence uses TRBV29-1 and TRBJ2-5; no D gene can be assigned with confidence. Sequenced material: skin, taken from a tuberculin skin test site. The origin of this receptor is an adult in good health. Here is the DNA: TGCAGCGTTGGGATCCTGGGCCAAGAGACCCAGTACTTC. Its translation is CSVGILGQETQYF. This CDR3, with the reference TRBV29-1 and TRBJ2-5 proteins standing in past its ends, gives the full variable domain SAVISQKPSRDICQRGTSLTIQCQVDSQVTMMFWYRQQPGQSLTLIATANQGSEATYESGFVIDKFPISRPNLTFSTLTVSNMSPEDSSIYLCSVGILGQETQYFGPGTRLLVL.